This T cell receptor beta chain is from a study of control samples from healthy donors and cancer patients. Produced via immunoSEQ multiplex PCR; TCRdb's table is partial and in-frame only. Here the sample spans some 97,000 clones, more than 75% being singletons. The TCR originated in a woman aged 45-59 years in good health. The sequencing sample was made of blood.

In nucleotides, the CDR3 is TGTGCCAGCAGTTATGGCGGGAGGGAGACCCAGTACTTC. This encodes CASSYGGRETQYF. The chain combines TRBV27 with TRBJ2-5, with 8 nucleotides matching TRBD2. V trimming: 4 bases; J trimming: 5 bases; junction bases outside the gene matches: 3. The germline V gene has CDR1 MNHEY and CDR2 SMNVEV (reference sequence). This CDR3 spans 13 amino acids.